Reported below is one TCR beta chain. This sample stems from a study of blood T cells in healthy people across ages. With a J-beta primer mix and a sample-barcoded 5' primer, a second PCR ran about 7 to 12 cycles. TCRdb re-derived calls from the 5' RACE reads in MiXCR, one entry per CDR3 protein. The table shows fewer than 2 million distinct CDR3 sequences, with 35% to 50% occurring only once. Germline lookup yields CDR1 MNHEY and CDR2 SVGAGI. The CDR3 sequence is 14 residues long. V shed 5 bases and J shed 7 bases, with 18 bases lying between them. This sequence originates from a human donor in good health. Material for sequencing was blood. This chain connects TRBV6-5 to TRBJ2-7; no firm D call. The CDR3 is CASSSQVLGIEQYF. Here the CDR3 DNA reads TGTGCCAGCAGTAGTCAGGTTCTCGGAATAGAGCAGTACTTC.